Shown below are 15 T cell receptor beta chains from a single sample sequenced in a study of T cell changes during pregnancy in multiple sclerosis. Libraries were prepared by immunoSEQ multiplex PCR; TCRdb keeps only in-frame clonotypes and omits some of them. The sample records some 85,000 clones, over 85% being singletons. The material sequenced was peripheral blood, taken in the second trimester of pregnancy. These receptors all come from a female donor in good health, enrolled as a control in a pregnancy study.

The chain combines TRBV2 with TRBJ2-6; TRBD1 aligns across 7 bases. Germline V gives CDR1 SNHLY, CDR2 FYNNEI. Trimming took 8 bases from V and 7 from J; bases not matched to a gene: 17. The CDR3 loop spans 17 amino acids. The DNA of the CDR3 is TGTGCCAGCGGGAGTCAAAGGGACAGCCCTGTAGCCAACGTCCTGACTTTC. This sequence encodes CASGSQRDSPVANVLTF. The entire variable domain, with the rest obtained from reference TRBV2 and TRBJ2-6, is as follows: EPEVTQTPSHQVTQMGQEVILRCVPISNHLYFYWYRQILGQKVEFLVSFYNNEISEKSEIFDDQFSVERPDGSNFTLKIRSTKLEDSAMYFCASGSQRDSPVANVLTFGAGSRLTVL.

The chain links TRBV28 to TRBJ2-7; 11 nucleotides line up with TRBD2. Germline lookup yields CDR1 MDHEN and CDR2 SYDVKM. CDR3 length: 15 amino acids. V trimming: 5 bases; J trimming: 1 base; junction bases outside the gene matches: 4. CDR3 residues: CASSRASGGSYEQYF. Written as DNA, the CDR3 is TGTGCCAGCAGTCGTGCTAGCGGGGGGTCCTACGAGCAGTACTTC.

The V and J genes are TRBV13 and TRBJ1-1, with 7 positions matching TRBD1. J was trimmed by 1 base and V by 5 bases; bases with no gene match: 16. Germline V gene sequence: CDR1 PRHDT, CDR2 FYEKMQ (reference sequence). The CDR3 is 18 residues long. CDR3 DNA sequence: TGTGCCAGCAGCCCGCACCCCCTGAGGGGACAGAGGAACACTGAAGCTTTCTTT. It encodes CASSPHPLRGQRNTEAFF.

V and J are TRBV7-6 and TRBJ2-7; a possible D gene is TRBD1 (6 bases). This CDR3 has 13 residues. With 5 bases removed from V and 3 bases from J, the gap between germline ends came to 11 bases. Germline loops: CDR1 SGHVS, CDR2 FNYEAQ. CDR3: CASSLGQLYEQYF. The CDR3 nucleotides read TGTGCCAGCAGCCTCGGACAGCTCTACGAGCAGTACTTC.

Regarding this clone: Distinct nucleotide sequences in the sample also encode this CDR3. The chain employs TRBV11-2 and TRBJ2-7, with D hard to call. The CDR3 runs to 13 residues. The ends were cut back, 3 bases at V and 1 base at J, with 7 bases in the middle. Germline loops: CDR1 SGHAT, CDR2 FQNNGV. The CDR3 region is CASSFGRSYEQYF. CDR3 nucleotide sequence: TGTGCCAGCAGCTTTGGCAGATCCTACGAGCAGTACTTC.

The chain uses TRBV9 and TRBJ2-2, with D possibly being TRBD1 (6 bases). V was cut by 0 bases and J by 3 bases, with 9 bases left in between. Germline V CDR1 and CDR2: SGDLS, YYNGEE. The CDR3 consists of 15 residues. The CDR3 protein is CASSVGQGYTGELFF. In nucleotides, the CDR3 is TGTGCCAGCAGCGTAGGCCAGGGGTACACCGGGGAGCTGTTTTTT.

The chain has TRBV6-6 and TRBJ1-1; 9 bases match TRBD1. The V gene end was trimmed by 6 bases and the J gene end by 1 base; junction bases not matched to a gene: 3. Germline V CDR1 and CDR2: MNHNY, SVGAGI (reference sequence). CDR3 length: 14 amino acids. CDR3 loop: CASRKGQGNTEAFF. In DNA form, the CDR3 reads TGTGCCAGCAGGAAGGGACAGGGGAACACTGAAGCTTTCTTT.

The chain couples TRBV6-6 to TRBJ2-3, with 8 bases that match TRBD2. This CDR3 region has 14 residues. Germline values: CDR1 MNHNY, CDR2 SVGAGI (reference sequence). J lost 6 bases, V lost 7 bases, and 9 bases had no gene match. CDR3 in DNA: TGTGCCAGCACCCGGCGGGGGGACGGGGATACGCAGTATTTT. Its translation is CASTRRGDGDTQYF.

This chain uses TRBV6-1 with TRBJ1-1; TRBD1 matches 7 bases. The CDR3 totals 16 residues. The germline CDR1 and CDR2 sequences are MNHNS and SASEGT. V shed 4 bases and J 4 bases; nucleotides not matched to a gene: 12. CDR3 region: CASSALQGSVSTEAFF. Written as DNA, the CDR3 is TGTGCCAGCAGTGCACTACAGGGGTCCGTAAGCACTGAAGCTTTCTTT.

The chain joins TRBV11-3 to TRBJ2-4; D is undetermined. Germline CDR1 SGHNT, CDR2 YENEEA. V was pared by 0 bases and J by 0 bases, with 15 bases between. The CDR3 runs to 18 residues. The CDR3 sequence is CASSLDTGSSLAKNIQYF. For the CDR3, the DNA is TGTGCCAGCAGCTTAGACACGGGTAGCAGCCTAGCCAAAAACATTCAGTACTTC. Together with reference TRBV11-3 and TRBJ2-4, the CDR3 gives the full variable domain: EAGVVQSPRYKIIEKKQPVAFWCNPISGHNTLYWYLQNLGQGPELLIRYENEEAVDDSQLPKDRFSAERLKGVDSTLKIQPAELGDSAVYLCASSLDTGSSLAKNIQYFGAGTRLSVL.

The rearrangement joins TRBV19 to TRBJ1-1, with no clear D. Germline CDR1 and CDR2: LNHDA and SQIVND (reference sequence). This CDR3 is built from 13 residues. V dropped 6 bases and J dropped 3 bases, with 11 bases sitting between them. CDR3 DNA sequence: TGTGCCAGTAGGGACGGGGAGGACACTGAAGCTTTCTTT. Protein: CASRDGEDTEAFF.

The rearrangement uses TRBV5-1 and TRBJ1-4; D is unclear. Germline V CDR1 and CDR2: SGHRS, YFSETQ. The CDR3 contains 15 residues. V dropped 0 bases and J dropped 4 bases, with 10 bases sitting between them. CDR3: CASSLGYSVNEKLFF. For the CDR3, the DNA is TGCGCCAGCAGCTTGGGCTACAGTGTTAATGAAAAACTGTTTTTT.

This clone was picked up one time. The J gene is TRBJ1-5, the V gene TRBV6-1, with D possibly being TRBD1 (6 bases). V was trimmed by 4 bases and J by 5 bases, leaving 15 bases between them. This CDR3 is built from 15 residues. CDR1 MNHNS and CDR2 SASEGT come from the germline V gene. CDR3 sequence: CASSGGQYLHQPQHF. Here the CDR3 DNA reads TGTGCCAGCAGTGGAGGACAGTACCTTCATCAGCCCCAGCATTTT.

The chain recombines TRBV7-2 with TRBJ1-1, with a weak D call TRBD1 (6 bases). V lost 6 bases and J lost 3, with 20 bases in between. The CDR3 contains 16 residues. Germline CDR1 is SGHTA and CDR2 is FQGNSA. DNA for the CDR3: TGTGCCAGCAGTCTTAGGACCAGGGGCAGGGACACTGAAGCTTTCTTT. This codes for CASSLRTRGRDTEAFF.

V is TRBV4-2 and J is TRBJ2-3; TRBD2 aligns across 11 bases. Germline V lookup: CDR1 LGHNA, CDR2 YNFKEQ. V trimming: 0 bases; J trimming: 4 bases; junction bases outside the gene matches: 9. The CDR3 has 18 residues. The CDR3 loop is CASSQDRASGGLSDTQYF. The CDR3 DNA reads as TGTGCCAGCAGCCAAGATAGGGCTAGCGGGGGGTTATCAGATACGCAGTATTTT.